Listed below are T cell receptor beta chains from one sample, sequenced in a study of vaccination and CD4 T cells after COVID-19. TCRdb used MiXCR to reprocess the PCR reads, holding one entry per CDR3 protein. The sample consists of around 19,000 distinct CDR3 sequences, approximately 49% of them appearing once. Antigens for these TCRs are unknown. The source material was CD4+ T cells from blood, cultured in vitro. The source is a human donor who had recovered from COVID-19. Each CDR3 is given with its conserved first and last residue. The order of the fields is CDR3 length, J gene, D gene, V gene, clone size, CDR3 protein, CDR3 DNA. D genes are given only for firm matches. Only part of the rows carry a size: once, few, many, or a class if the clone is expanded.

14,TRBJ2-2,-,TRBV6-4,-,CASSRGSNTGELFF,TGTGCCAGCAGTCGGGGGTCGAACACCGGGGAGCTGTTTTTT
12,TRBJ1-2,-,TRBV12-3/TRBV12-4,-,CASNLGSDGYTF,TGTGCCAGCAACCTTGGGTCGGATGGCTACACCTTC
13,TRBJ2-5,-,TRBV7-2,-,CASSLGPQETQYF,TGTGCCAGCAGCTTAGGGCCTCAAGAGACCCAGTACTTC
11,TRBJ1-1,-,TRBV20-1,few,CSAYLQTEAFF,TGCAGTGCTTACCTACAGACTGAAGCTTTCTTT
13,TRBJ1-2,-,TRBV19,few,CASSIEGRYGYTF,TGTGCCAGTAGTATAGAGGGACGCTATGGCTACACCTTC
11,TRBJ2-5,-,TRBV6-5,few,CASSYGHIQYF,TGTGCCAGCAGTTACGGTCATATCCAGTACTTC
13,TRBJ1-5,-,TRBV30,-,CAWTGSLNQPQHF,TGTGCCTGGACGGGGTCTCTCAATCAGCCCCAGCATTTT
14,TRBJ1-2,-,TRBV28,-,CASQGLPGNRGYTF,TGTGCCAGCCAGGGACTTCCAGGCAATCGGGGCTACACCTTC
13,TRBJ1-3,-,TRBV19,-,CASSLDSGNTIYF,TGTGCCAGTAGTCTCGACTCTGGAAACACCATATATTTT
14,TRBJ2-2,-,TRBV5-4,-,CASSFFTNTGELFF,TGTGCCAGCAGCTTCTTTACGAACACCGGGGAGCTGTTTTTT
12,TRBJ2-5,TRBD1,TRBV2,-,CASSEYRGAQYF,TGTGCCAGCAGTGAATACAGGGGAGCTCAGTACTTC
16,TRBJ2-3,TRBD2,TRBV10-2,few,CASSEGRREGTDTQYF,TGCGCCAGCAGTGAAGGTCGGCGGGAGGGCACAGATACGCAGTATTTT
12,TRBJ1-2,-,TRBV19,few,CASSWREYGYTF,TGTGCCAGTAGTTGGCGGGAGTATGGCTACACCTTC
16,TRBJ2-2,-,TRBV5-1,-,CASSLMSGAVTGELFF,TGCGCCAGCAGCTTGATGAGCGGAGCTGTCACCGGGGAGCTGTTTTTT
15,TRBJ2-2,-,TRBV27,few,CASSAQGRGTGELFF,TGTGCCAGCAGTGCTCAGGGACGGGGCACCGGGGAGCTGTTTTTT
15,TRBJ1-5,TRBD1,TRBV2,-,CASRNTGVSNQPQHF,TGTGCCAGCAGAAACACAGGGGTTAGCAATCAGCCCCAGCATTTT
11,TRBJ1-1,-,TRBV6-1,once,CASSERGEAFF,TGTGCCAGCAGTGAAAGGGGAGAAGCTTTCTTT
11,TRBJ2-5,-,TRBV7-2,few,CASGPWETQYF,TGTGCCAGCGGCCCATGGGAGACCCAGTACTTC
15,TRBJ1-2,TRBD1,TRBV7-2,few,CASSFNRGHSYGYTF,TGTGCCAGCAGCTTCAACAGGGGGCATAGCTATGGCTACACCTTC
14,TRBJ1-2,-,TRBV6-1,-,CASSLGRPVYGYTF,TGTGCCAGCAGTCTTGGACGACCGGTCTATGGCTACACCTTC
13,TRBJ1-1,-,TRBV6-1,-,CASTVREDTEAFF,TGTGCCAGCACGGTCAGGGAGGATACTGAAGCTTTCTTT
13,TRBJ1-4,-,TRBV7-2,-,CASSLQVNEKLFF,TGTGCCAGCAGCTTACAGGTTAATGAAAAACTGTTTTTT
14,TRBJ1-1,-,TRBV6-5,-,CASSYLRTNTEAFF,TGTGCCAGCAGTTACTTACGGACGAACACTGAAGCTTTCTTT
14,TRBJ2-1,TRBD2,TRBV6-2/TRBV6-3,-,CASSYRGGYNEQFF,TGTGCCAGCAGTTACCGGGGGGGATACAATGAGCAGTTCTTC
15,TRBJ2-5,TRBD2,TRBV12-3/TRBV12-4,-,CASSSTSGRYRSQYF,TGTGCCAGCAGTTCGACTAGCGGGAGATATAGGTCCCAGTACTTC
14,TRBJ2-1,-,TRBV28,-,CASTLRASGDEQFF,TGTGCCAGCACCCTACGGGCGTCAGGGGATGAGCAGTTCTTC
13,TRBJ1-5,-,TRBV20-1,-,CSASPLGAQPQHF,TGCAGTGCTAGCCCCTTGGGGGCTCAGCCCCAGCATTTT
17,TRBJ2-2,-,TRBV27,-,CASTPRWGRPFTGELFF,TGTGCCAGCACCCCTAGATGGGGCCGTCCCTTCACCGGGGAGCTGTTTTTT
15,TRBJ2-1,TRBD2,TRBV12-3/TRBV12-4,-,CASSATSGGENEQFF,TGTGCCAGCAGCGCTACTAGCGGGGGGGAAAATGAGCAGTTCTTC
16,TRBJ2-2,-,TRBV12-3/TRBV12-4,-,CASSFEGGRGTGELFF,TGTGCCAGCAGTTTTGAGGGGGGTAGGGGGACCGGGGAGCTGTTTTTT
15,TRBJ2-7,TRBD1,TRBV6-5,few,CASSYGDRVGYEQYF,TGTGCCAGCAGTTACGGGGACAGGGTAGGCTACGAGCAGTACTTC
11,TRBJ1-5,-,TRBV15,-,CATSIKGPQHF,TGTGCCACCAGCATTAAAGGGCCCCAGCATTTT
12,TRBJ1-3,TRBD1,TRBV20-1,-,CSGRGPGNTIYF,TGCAGCGGCAGGGGGCCTGGAAACACCATATATTTT
15,TRBJ2-1,TRBD2,TRBV6-1,-,CASSPRGSGSNEQFF,TGTGCCAGCAGTCCCCGGGGTAGCGGGAGCAATGAGCAGTTCTTC